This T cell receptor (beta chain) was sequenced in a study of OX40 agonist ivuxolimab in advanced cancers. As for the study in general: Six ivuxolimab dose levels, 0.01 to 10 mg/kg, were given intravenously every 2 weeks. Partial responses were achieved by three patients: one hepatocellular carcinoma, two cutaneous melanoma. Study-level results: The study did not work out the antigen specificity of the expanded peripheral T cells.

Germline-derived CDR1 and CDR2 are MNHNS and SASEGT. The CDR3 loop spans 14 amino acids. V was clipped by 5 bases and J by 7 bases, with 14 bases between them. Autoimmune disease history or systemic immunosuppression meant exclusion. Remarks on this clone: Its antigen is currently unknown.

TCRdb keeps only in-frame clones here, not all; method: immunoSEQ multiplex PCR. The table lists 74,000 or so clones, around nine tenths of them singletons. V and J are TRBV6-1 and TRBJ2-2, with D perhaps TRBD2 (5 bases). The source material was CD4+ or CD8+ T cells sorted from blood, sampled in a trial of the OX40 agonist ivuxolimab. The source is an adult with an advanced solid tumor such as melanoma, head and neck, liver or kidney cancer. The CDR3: CASSLAEAVGELFF. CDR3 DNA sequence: TGTGCCAGCAGTCTAGCTGAGGCGGTCGGGGAGCTGTTTTTT.